The source of this T cell receptor beta chain is a study of T cell responses to AZD1222 COVID-19 vaccine. Germline V lookup: CDR1 MNHNS, CDR2 SASEGT. The CDR3 runs 13 residues. Trimming took 0 bases from V and 12 from J; bases not matched to a gene: 7. Overall study results and limits: In all cases, repertoires were sampled only after the peak T cell response.

Here immunoSEQ multiplex PCR was the method, and the copy in TCRdb shows in-frame clones only, minus some. The table lists about 66,000 clones, 60% to 85% of them singletons, with about 3.7% in the top ten. As to this clone: Its antigen is undetermined.

This specimen consisted of peripheral blood, obtained 28 days after the second AZD1222 dose. The source is an adult who received the AZD1222 COVID-19 vaccine. The rearrangement links TRBV6-1 to TRBJ1-2, with 7 positions matching TRBD1. As DNA, the CDR3 is TGTGCCAGCAGTGAAGCCGAAAAGGGGGCCGACACCTTC. It is translated as CASSEAEKGADTF.